These T cell receptor beta chains were read from a single sample in a study of cytomegalovirus exposure and HLA in healthy donors. Produced via immunoSEQ multiplex PCR; TCRdb's table is partial and in-frame only. The sample holds 100,000 to 150,000 clones, roughly 9% seen once. The sequenced sample consisted of PBMCs. The receptor set was obtained from a woman aged 40-49 years in good health and CMV-seropositive. The CDR3 runs from the conserved cysteine through the conserved F or W. A D gene is named only where the DNA matches it firmly. Clone size is stated in some rows and not others, as once, few, many or a class when expanded.

clone_size,d_call,v_call,j_call,cdr3_aa,cdr3_nt
many,.,TRBV5-4,TRBJ2-2,CASSFPQSPGELFF,TGTGCCAGCAGCTTTCCTCAGTCGCCCGGGGAGCTGTTTTTT
.,TRBD1,TRBV5-1,TRBJ2-3,CASSLDTGGGDTQYF,TGCGCCAGCAGCTTGGATACAGGGGGCGGGGATACGCAGTATTTT
.,TRBD1,TRBV5-1,TRBJ1-4,CASSPGTDEKLFF,TGCGCCAGCAGCCCCGGGACAGACGAAAAACTGTTTTTT
few,TRBD1,TRBV2,TRBJ2-1,CATTGTGVDNEQFF,TGTGCCACCACCGGGACAGGGGTCGACAATGAGCAGTTCTTC
few,TRBD1,TRBV6-4,TRBJ1-2,CASRKTGDSTNYGYTF,TGTGCCAGCAGGAAGACAGGGGACTCGACTAACTATGGCTACACCTTC
few,.,TRBV18,TRBJ1-1,CASSPQGMNTEAFF,TGTGCCAGCTCACCACAGGGGATGAACACTGAAGCTTTCTTT
.,.,TRBV19,TRBJ2-7,CASSSAYEQYF,TGTGCCAGTAGTTCCGCCTACGAGCAGTACTTC
.,.,TRBV10-3,TRBJ1-4,CATQGARDEKLFF,TGTGCCACACAGGGAGCAAGGGATGAAAAACTGTTTTTT
few,.,TRBV4-2,TRBJ1-2,CASSQPGGYGYTF,TGTGCCAGCAGCCAACCGGGGGGGTATGGCTACACCTTC
few,.,TRBV7-8,TRBJ2-7,CASSSWRSNYEQYF,TGTGCCAGCAGCTCCTGGAGGTCCAATTACGAGCAGTACTTC
few,.,TRBV6-1,TRBJ1-2,CASSEIQVNYGYTF,TGTGCCAGCTCAGAGATTCAGGTTAACTATGGCTACACCTTC
.,.,TRBV29-1,TRBJ1-3,CSVAHPSSGNTIYF,TGCAGCGTTGCACACCCCAGCTCTGGAAACACCATATATTTT
.,TRBD1,TRBV15,TRBJ1-5,CATSRDRGQFEPQHF,TGTGCCACTAGCAGAGACAGGGGGCAATTTGAGCCCCAGCATTTT
.,TRBD1,TRBV5-1,TRBJ2-7,CASSPWTGGSYEQYF,TGCGCCAGCAGCCCCTGGACAGGGGGCTCCTACGAGCAGTACTTC
few,TRBD1,TRBV5-4,TRBJ1-2,CASSPISKPGQGYGYTF,TGTGCCAGCAGCCCCATATCTAAACCGGGACAGGGCTATGGCTACACCTTC
.,.,TRBV27,TRBJ1-5,CASSTGGGGNQPQHF,TGTGCCAGCAGTACCGGGGGGGGTGGCAATCAGCCCCAGCATTTT
few,.,TRBV27,TRBJ1-5,CASSPNNQPQHF,TGTGCCAGCAGTCCAAACAATCAGCCCCAGCATTTT
.,TRBD1,TRBV27,TRBJ2-7,CASSPPTGFGYEQYF,TGTGCCAGCAGTCCTCCGACAGGGTTCGGTTACGAGCAGTACTTC
.,TRBD1,TRBV11-3,TRBJ2-4,CASSKDRLNIQYF,TGTGCCAGCAGCAAGGACAGGCTGAACATTCAGTACTTC
few,.,TRBV5-6,TRBJ2-1,CASSAFSRSNEQFF,TGTGCCAGCAGCGCATTTTCGAGGAGCAATGAGCAGTTCTTC
.,.,TRBV29-1,TRBJ1-3,CSVGSGNTIYF,TGCAGCGTCGGCTCTGGAAACACCATATATTTT
.,.,TRBV6-6,TRBJ1-1,CASSPGAIEAFF,TGTGCCAGCAGTCCCGGAGCCATCGAAGCTTTCTTT
.,.,TRBV5-1,TRBJ2-7,CASSLPAYEQYF,TGCGCCAGCAGCTTACCAGCCTACGAGCAGTACTTC
.,.,TRBV6-1,TRBJ1-6,CASSEAGGANSPLHF,TGTGCCAGCAGTGAAGCGGGAGGGGCGAATTCACCCCTACACTTT
.,TRBD1,TRBV11-2,TRBJ1-2,CASSPGTGVGGYTF,TGTGCCAGCAGCCCCGGGACAGGGGTTGGTGGCTACACCTTC
few,.,TRBV6-6,TRBJ1-2,CASSYTDTSNYGYTF,TGTGCCAGCAGTTACACAGACACCTCTAACTATGGCTACACCTTC
.,.,TRBV29-1,TRBJ2-7,CSARAISYEQYF,TGCAGCGCACGTGCGATCTCCTACGAGCAGTACTTC
.,.,TRBV2,TRBJ1-2,CASSSVTYGYTF,TGTGCCAGCAGTTCGGTCACCTATGGCTACACCTTC
few,.,TRBV7-8,TRBJ1-1,CASSLANGVGGRVKTNEAFF,TGTGCCAGCAGCTTAGCAAACGGAGTTGGAGGCCGGGTTAAAACAAATGAAGCTTTCTTT
few,TRBD1,TRBV5-4,TRBJ2-7,CASSWGQGAYEQYF,TGTGCCAGCAGCTGGGGACAGGGGGCTTACGAGCAGTACTTC
few,TRBD1,TRBV6-5,TRBJ1-1,CASRNRGLGTEAFF,TGTGCCAGTAGAAACAGGGGGCTGGGGACTGAAGCTTTCTTT
few,.,TRBV11-3,TRBJ2-5,CASSLGTLPDSQETQYF,TGTGCCAGCAGCTTAGGAACCCTCCCGGACAGCCAAGAGACCCAGTACTTC
.,.,TRBV19,TRBJ1-5,CASSISSRGSQPQHF,TGTGCCAGTAGTATAAGTAGCAGGGGCAGTCAGCCCCAGCATTTT
.,TRBD2,TRBV5-4,TRBJ2-1,CASSSLRGVSYNEQFF,TGTGCCAGCAGCTCCCTCCGGGGGGTGTCCTACAATGAGCAGTTCTTC
.,TRBD1,TRBV2,TRBJ2-7,CASRSRQGTSYEQYF,TGTGCCAGCAGGTCCAGACAGGGTACGTCCTACGAGCAGTACTTC
.,TRBD1,TRBV29-1,TRBJ2-1,CSVHPRTGYYNEQFF,TGCAGCGTTCACCCGCGGACAGGGTACTACAATGAGCAGTTCTTC
.,.,TRBV4-2,TRBJ2-1,CASSQDAAARYNEQFF,TGTGCCAGCAGCCAAGATGCGGCAGCCCGTTACAATGAGCAGTTCTTC
few,.,TRBV9,TRBJ2-7,CASSVGQDSYEQYF,TGTGCCAGCAGCGTTGGCCAGGATTCCTACGAGCAGTACTTC
.,TRBD2,TRBV25-1,TRBJ2-7,CASSEWGSGGDEQYF,TGTGCCAGCAGTGAATGGGGTAGCGGGGGGGACGAGCAGTACTTC
few,.,TRBV10-3,TRBJ2-3,CAISLQRDTQYF,TGTGCCATCAGTTTACAGAGAGATACGCAGTATTTT
.,.,TRBV20-1,TRBJ2-1,CSARTDNEQFF,TGCAGTGCCAGGACTGACAATGAGCAGTTCTTC
few,.,TRBV5-1,TRBJ2-7,CASSLVATHSYEQYF,TGCGCCAGCAGCTTGGTGGCCACACACTCCTACGAGCAGTACTTC
.,TRBD1,TRBV4-1,TRBJ2-7,CASSRDRGPYEQYF,TGCGCCAGCAGCCGGGACAGGGGTCCCTACGAGCAGTACTTC
few,.,TRBV5-1,TRBJ2-7,CASNGGVGYEQYF,TGCGCCAGCAACGGGGGAGTCGGGTACGAGCAGTACTTC
.,.,TRBV7-8,TRBJ2-7,CASSLAETGYEQYF,TGTGCCAGCAGCTTAGCCGAGACAGGCTACGAGCAGTACTTC
few,.,TRBV7-9,TRBJ2-1,CASSSSNEQFF,TGTGCCAGCAGCTCTAGCAATGAGCAGTTCTTC
.,TRBD2,TRBV10-3,TRBJ2-1,CAIRARLAGDNEQFF,TGTGCCATCAGGGCAAGACTAGCGGGGGACAATGAGCAGTTCTTC
.,.,TRBV6-6,TRBJ1-2,CASSFSPTGSPLGYTF,TGTGCCAGCAGTTTTTCCCCCACGGGGTCCCCTCTTGGCTACACCTTC
.,TRBD1,TRBV27,TRBJ2-2,CASRLGTGNTGELFF,TGTGCCAGCAGGCTAGGGACAGGGAACACCGGGGAGCTGTTTTTT
.,.,TRBV27,TRBJ2-3,CASSLSRGGDTQYF,TGTGCCAGCAGTTTGTCTAGGGGGGGGGATACGCAGTATTTT
.,.,TRBV28,TRBJ1-4,CASSPLDREEKLFF,TGTGCCAGCAGTCCCTTGGACAGAGAGGAAAAACTGTTTTTT
.,TRBD2,TRBV7-2,TRBJ2-1,CASSPSTGLAGYNEQFF,TGTGCCAGCAGCCCCAGTACGGGGTTAGCGGGGTACAATGAGCAGTTCTTC
few,.,TRBV6-1,TRBJ1-2,CASSGQDGSYGYTF,TGTGCCAGCAGTGGACAGGACGGAAGCTATGGCTACACCTTC
.,TRBD2,TRBV18,TRBJ2-7,CASSPLAGALLYEQYF,TGTGCCAGCTCACCACTAGCGGGGGCCCTGCTTTACGAGCAGTACTTC
.,TRBD1,TRBV7-9,TRBJ1-2,CASSLAQGSNGYTF,TGTGCCAGCAGCTTAGCACAGGGGAGCAATGGCTACACCTTC
.,TRBD1,TRBV19,TRBJ1-2,CASSRQGLTDYGYTF,TGTGCCAGTAGCCGACAGGGGTTAACGGACTATGGCTACACCTTC